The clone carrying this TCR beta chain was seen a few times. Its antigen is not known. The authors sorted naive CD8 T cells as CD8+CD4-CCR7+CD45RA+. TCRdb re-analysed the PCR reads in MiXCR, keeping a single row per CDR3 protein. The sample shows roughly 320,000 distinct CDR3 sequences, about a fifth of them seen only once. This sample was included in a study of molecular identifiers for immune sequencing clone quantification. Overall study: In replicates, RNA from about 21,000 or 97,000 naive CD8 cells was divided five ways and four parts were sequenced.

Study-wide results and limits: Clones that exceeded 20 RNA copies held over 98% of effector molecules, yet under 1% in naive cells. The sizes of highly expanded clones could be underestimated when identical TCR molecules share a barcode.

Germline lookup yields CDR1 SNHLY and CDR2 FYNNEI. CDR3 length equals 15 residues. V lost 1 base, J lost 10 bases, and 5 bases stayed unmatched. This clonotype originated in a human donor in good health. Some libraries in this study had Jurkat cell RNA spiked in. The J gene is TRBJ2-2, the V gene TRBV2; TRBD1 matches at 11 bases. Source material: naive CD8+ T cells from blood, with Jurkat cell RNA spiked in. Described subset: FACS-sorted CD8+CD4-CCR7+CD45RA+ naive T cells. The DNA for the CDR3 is TGTGCCAGCAGTGAAGGGACAGGGGGCGAAGAGGAGCTGTTTTTT. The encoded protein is CASSEGTGGEEELFF.